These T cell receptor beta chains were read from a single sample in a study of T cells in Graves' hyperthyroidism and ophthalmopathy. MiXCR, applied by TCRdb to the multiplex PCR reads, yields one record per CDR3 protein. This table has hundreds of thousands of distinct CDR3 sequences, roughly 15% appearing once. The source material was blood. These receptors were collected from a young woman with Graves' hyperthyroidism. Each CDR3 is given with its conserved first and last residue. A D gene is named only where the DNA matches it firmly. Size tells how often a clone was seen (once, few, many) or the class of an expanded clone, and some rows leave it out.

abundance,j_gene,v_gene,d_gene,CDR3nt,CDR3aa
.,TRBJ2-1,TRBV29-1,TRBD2,TGCAGCGCAAGAGCGCCAGCGGGAGACACCTACAATGAGCAGTTCTTC,CSARAPAGDTYNEQFF
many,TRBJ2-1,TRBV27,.,TGTGCCAGCAGTGGCCGCTGGGAGAGGTCCCCCTTGCGTGTTGAGCAGTTCTTC,CASSGRWERSPLRVEQFF
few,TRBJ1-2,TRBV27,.,TGTGCCAGCAGTCCCTCAGGACAGACCTATGGCTACACCTTC,CASSPSGQTYGYTF
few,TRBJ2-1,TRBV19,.,TGTGCCAGTAGTATAATTAGCGGAAGTTCCTACAATGAGCAGTTCTTC,CASSIISGSSYNEQFF
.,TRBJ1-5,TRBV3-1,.,TGTGCCAGCAGCCCCGGGGACGGCCAGCCCCAGCATTTT,CASSPGDGQPQHF
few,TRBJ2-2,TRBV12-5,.,TGTGCTAGTGGTTTGGTCAGGTTAGACAAGGGTCTAAACACCGGGGAGCTGTTTTTT,CASGLVRLDKGLNTGELFF
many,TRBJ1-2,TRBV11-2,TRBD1,TGTGCCAGCAGCTCACAGGGGCTAATCCATGGCTACACCTTC,CASSSQGLIHGYTF
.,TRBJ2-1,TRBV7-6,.,TGTGCCAGCAGTTTGACGGAAGGGCAGTTCTTC,CASSLTEGQFF
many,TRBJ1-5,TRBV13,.,TGTGCCAGCAGCTTCGGTCTTAGCAATCAGCCCCAGCATTTT,CASSFGLSNQPQHF
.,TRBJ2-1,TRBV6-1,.,TGTGCCAGTCGACTAGTTCGATCCTACAATGAGCAGTTCTTC,CASRLVRSYNEQFF
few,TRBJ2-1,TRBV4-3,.,TGCGCCAGCAGCAATCAACATTACAATGAGCAGTTCTTC,CASSNQHYNEQFF
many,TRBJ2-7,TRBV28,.,TGTGCCAGCAGTCCCCCCGGTACGGGAATAATTCCCTACGAGCAGTACTTC,CASSPPGTGIIPYEQYF